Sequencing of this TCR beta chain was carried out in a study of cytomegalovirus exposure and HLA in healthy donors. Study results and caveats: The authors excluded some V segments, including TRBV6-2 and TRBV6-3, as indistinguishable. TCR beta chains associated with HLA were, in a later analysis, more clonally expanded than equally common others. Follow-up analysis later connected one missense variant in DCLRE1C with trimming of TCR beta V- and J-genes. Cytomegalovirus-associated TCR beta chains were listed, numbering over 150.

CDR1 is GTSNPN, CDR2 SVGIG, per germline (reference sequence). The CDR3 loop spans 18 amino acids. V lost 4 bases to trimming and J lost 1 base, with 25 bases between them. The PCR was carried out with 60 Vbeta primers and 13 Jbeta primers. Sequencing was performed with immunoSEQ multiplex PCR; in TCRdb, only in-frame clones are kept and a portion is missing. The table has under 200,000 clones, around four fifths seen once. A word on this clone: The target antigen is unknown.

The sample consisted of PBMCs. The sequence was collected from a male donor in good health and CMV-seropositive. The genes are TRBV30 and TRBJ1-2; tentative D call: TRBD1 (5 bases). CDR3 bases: TGTGCCTGGAACTGGAAGGGCAGAGGGGCGGGGGTTAACTATGGCTACACCTTC. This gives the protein CAWNWKGRGAGVNYGYTF.